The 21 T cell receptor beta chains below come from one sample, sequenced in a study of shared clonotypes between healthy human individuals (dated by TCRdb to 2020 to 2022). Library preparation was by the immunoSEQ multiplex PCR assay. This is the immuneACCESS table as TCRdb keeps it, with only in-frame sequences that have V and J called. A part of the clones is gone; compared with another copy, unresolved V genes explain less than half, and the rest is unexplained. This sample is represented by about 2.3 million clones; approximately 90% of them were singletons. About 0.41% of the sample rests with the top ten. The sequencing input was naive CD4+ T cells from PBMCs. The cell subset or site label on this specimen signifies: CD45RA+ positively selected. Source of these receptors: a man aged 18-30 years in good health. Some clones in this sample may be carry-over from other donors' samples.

The CDR3 region is CASTDSPDRRYYGYTF. Written as DNA, the CDR3 is TGTGCCAGCACCGACTCCCCGGACAGGCGTTACTATGGCTACACCTTC. The V call is TRBV9, the J call TRBJ1-2; 7 nucleotides align to TRBD1. CDR3 size: 16 residues. The V gene's germline CDR1 is SGDLS and CDR2 YYNGEE. Germline trimming cut 6 bases from V and 3 bases from J; bases unmatched to any gene: 14.

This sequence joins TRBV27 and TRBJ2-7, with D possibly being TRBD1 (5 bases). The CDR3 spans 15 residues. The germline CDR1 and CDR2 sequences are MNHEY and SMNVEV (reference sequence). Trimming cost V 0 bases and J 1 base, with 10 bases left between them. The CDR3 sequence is CASSLSTQGSYEQYF. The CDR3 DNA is TGTGCCAGCAGTTTATCCACCCAGGGTTCCTACGAGCAGTACTTC.

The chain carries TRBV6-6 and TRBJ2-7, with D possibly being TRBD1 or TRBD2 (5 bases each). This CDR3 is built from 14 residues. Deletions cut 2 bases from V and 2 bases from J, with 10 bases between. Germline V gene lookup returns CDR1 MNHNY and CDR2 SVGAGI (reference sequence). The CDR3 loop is CASSYPGDPYEQYF. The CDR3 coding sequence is TGTGCCAGCAGTTACCCCGGGGACCCCTACGAGCAGTACTTC.

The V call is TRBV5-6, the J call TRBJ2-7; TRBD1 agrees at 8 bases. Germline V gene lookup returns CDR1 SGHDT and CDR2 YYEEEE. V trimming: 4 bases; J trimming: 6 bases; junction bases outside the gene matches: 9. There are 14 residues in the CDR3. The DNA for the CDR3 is TGTGCCAGCAGCCGCCGGGACAGGTGGATCGAGCAGTACTTC. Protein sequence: CASSRRDRWIEQYF.

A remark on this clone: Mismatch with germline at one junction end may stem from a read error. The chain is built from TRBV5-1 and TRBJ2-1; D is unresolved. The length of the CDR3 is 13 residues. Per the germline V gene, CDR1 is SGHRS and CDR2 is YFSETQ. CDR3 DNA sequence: TGCGCCAGCGGCTTGTTCATGGCCAATGAGCAGTTCTTC. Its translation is CASGLFMANEQFF.

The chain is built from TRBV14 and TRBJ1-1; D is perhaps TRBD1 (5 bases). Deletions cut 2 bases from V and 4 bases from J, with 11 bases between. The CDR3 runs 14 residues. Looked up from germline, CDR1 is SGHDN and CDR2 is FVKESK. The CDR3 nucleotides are TGTGCCAGCAGCCAAAGGCAGGGAGCCACTGAAGCTTTCTTT. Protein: CASSQRQGATEAFF.

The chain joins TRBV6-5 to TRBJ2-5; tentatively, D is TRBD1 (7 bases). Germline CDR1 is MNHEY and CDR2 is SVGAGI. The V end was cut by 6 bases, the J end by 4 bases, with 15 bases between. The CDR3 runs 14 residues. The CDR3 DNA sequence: TGTGCCAGCAGCCCAGGGGGGCACCCAGAGACCCAGTACTTC. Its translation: CASSPGGHPETQYF.

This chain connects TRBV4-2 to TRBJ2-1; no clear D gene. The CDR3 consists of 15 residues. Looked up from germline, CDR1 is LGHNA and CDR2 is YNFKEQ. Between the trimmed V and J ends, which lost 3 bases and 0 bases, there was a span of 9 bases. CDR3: CASSQIVPSYNEQFF. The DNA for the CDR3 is TGTGCCAGCAGCCAGATAGTCCCCTCCTACAATGAGCAGTTCTTC.

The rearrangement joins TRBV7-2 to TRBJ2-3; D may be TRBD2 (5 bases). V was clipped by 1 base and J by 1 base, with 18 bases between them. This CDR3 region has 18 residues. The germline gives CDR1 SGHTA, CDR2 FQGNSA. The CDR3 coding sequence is TGTGCCAGCAGCTTAGGAACCAGCGGATCCTTCGGCACAGATACGCAGTATTTT. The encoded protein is CASSLGTSGSFGTDTQYF. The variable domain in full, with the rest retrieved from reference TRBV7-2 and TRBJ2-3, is GAGVSQSPSNKVTEKGKDVELRCDPISGHTALYWYRQSLGQGLEFLIYFQGNSAPDKSGLPSDRFSAERTGGSVSTLTIQRTQQEDSAVYLCASSLGTSGSFGTDTQYFGPGTRLTVL.

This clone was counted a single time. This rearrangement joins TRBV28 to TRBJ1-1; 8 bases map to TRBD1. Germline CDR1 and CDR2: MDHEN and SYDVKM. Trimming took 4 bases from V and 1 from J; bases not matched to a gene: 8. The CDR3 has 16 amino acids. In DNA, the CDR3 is TGTGCCAGCAGTTCCAGGGGGCGGGGGTCGAACACTGAAGCTTTCTTT. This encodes CASSSRGRGSNTEAFF.

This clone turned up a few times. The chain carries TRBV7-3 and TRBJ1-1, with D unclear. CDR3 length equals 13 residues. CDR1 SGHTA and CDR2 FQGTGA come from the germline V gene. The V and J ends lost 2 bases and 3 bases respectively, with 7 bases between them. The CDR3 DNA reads TGTGCCAGCAGCTTATCTGAGTACACTGAAGCTTTCTTT. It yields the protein CASSLSEYTEAFF.

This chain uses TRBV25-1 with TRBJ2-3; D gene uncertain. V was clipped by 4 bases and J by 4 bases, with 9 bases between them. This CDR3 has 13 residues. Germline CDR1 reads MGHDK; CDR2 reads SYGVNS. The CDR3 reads CASSGRSADTQYF. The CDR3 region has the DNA TGTGCCAGCAGTGGAAGGTCCGCAGATACGCAGTATTTT.

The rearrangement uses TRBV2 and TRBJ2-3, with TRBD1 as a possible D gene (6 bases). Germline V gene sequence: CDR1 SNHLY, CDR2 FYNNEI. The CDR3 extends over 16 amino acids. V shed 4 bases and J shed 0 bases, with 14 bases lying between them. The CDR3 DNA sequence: TGTGCCAGCAGTGGTGGACAGAGAACTAGCACAGATACGCAGTATTTT. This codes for CASSGGQRTSTDTQYF.

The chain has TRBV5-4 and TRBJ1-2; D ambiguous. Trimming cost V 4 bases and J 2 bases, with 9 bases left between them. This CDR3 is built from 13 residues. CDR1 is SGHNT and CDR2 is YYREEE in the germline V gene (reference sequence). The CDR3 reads CASSPALNYGYTF. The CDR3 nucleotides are TGTGCCAGCAGCCCGGCCTTAAACTATGGCTACACCTTC.

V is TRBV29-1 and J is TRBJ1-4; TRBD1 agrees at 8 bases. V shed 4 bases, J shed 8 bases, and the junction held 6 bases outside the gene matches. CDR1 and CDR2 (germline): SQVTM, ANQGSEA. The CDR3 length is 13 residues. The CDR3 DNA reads TGCAGCGTTGCAGGGGGCCTTGGGGAAAAACTGTTTTTT. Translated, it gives CSVAGGLGEKLFF.

The CDR3 protein is CSVVISGQGNQPQHF. DNA of the CDR3: TGCAGCGTTGTTATTTCGGGACAGGGCAATCAGCCCCAGCATTTT. The rearrangement links TRBV29-1 to TRBJ1-5; 8 bases fit TRBD1. V was clipped by 4 bases and J by 2 bases; unmatched bases: 7. CDR1 is SQVTM, CDR2 ANQGSEA, per germline. CDR3 size: 15 residues.

The CDR3, as DNA: TGCGCCAGCAGCTTGGCCGGGACAGGGGAGGATACGCAGTATTTT. Protein sequence: CASSLAGTGEDTQYF. The J gene is TRBJ2-3, the V gene TRBV5-1; 10 bases fit TRBD1. The CDR3 is 15 amino acids. The trim removed 0 bases at V and 6 bases at J, leaving 4 bases unmatched. Germline V gene lookup returns CDR1 SGHRS and CDR2 YFSETQ.

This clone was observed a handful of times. The CDR3 DNA follows: TGCAGCGTCGAACAACAGGGGGGAACTGAAGCTTTCTTT. Encoded protein: CSVEQQGGTEAFF. The chain uses TRBV29-1 and TRBJ1-1; TRBD1 matches at 8 bases. From germline, CDR1 is SQVTM and CDR2 ANQGSEA. This CDR3 is 13 amino acids long. V shed 6 bases and J 5 bases; nucleotides not matched to a gene: 8.

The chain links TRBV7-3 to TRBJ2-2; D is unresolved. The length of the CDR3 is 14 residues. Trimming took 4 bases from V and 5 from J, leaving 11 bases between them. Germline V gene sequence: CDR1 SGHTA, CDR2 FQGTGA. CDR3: CASSSRGVTGELFF. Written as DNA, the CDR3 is TGTGCCAGCAGCTCGCGAGGTGTTACCGGGGAGCTGTTTTTT.

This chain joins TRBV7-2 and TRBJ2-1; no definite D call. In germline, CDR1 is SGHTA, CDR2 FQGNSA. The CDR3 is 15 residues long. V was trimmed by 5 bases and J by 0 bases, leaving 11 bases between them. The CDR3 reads CASSPSRSSYNEQFF. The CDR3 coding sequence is TGTGCCAGCAGCCCCTCGCGGAGCTCCTACAATGAGCAGTTCTTC.

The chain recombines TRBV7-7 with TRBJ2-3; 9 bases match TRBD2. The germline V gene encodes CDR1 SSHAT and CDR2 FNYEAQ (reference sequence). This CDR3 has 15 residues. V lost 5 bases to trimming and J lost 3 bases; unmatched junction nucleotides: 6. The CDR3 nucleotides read TGTGCCAGCAGCCCTCTAGCGGGAACAACAGATACGCAGTATTTT. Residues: CASSPLAGTTDTQYF.